Given below is one T cell receptor (beta chain) in context. The antigen is unknown. This sample is drawn from a study of OX40 agonist ivuxolimab in advanced cancers. Study at large: Ivuxolimab, an antibody that agonizes OX40 (CD134), was administered to the patients. Head and neck, renal cell, melanoma or hepatocellular carcinoma were the cancers that dose-escalation patients had.

CDR3 length: 15 amino acids. The germline V gene encodes CDR1 GTSNPN and CDR2 SVGIG (reference sequence). V was clipped by 0 bases and J by 3 bases; unmatched bases: 5. Study-wide results and limits: On average, CD8+ T cells had more expanded clones than CD4+. The specificity for antigen of the expanded peripheral T cells was not determined.

Profiling relied on immunoSEQ multiplex PCR, and the TCRdb table lists in-frame clones only, not all of them. Here the sample spans fewer than 100,000 clones, approximately 86% being singletons. The chain has TRBV30 and TRBJ1-3; 7 nucleotides line up with TRBD1. This clonotype was sampled from an adult with an advanced solid tumor such as melanoma, head and neck, liver or kidney cancer. The input for sequencing was CD4+ or CD8+ T cells sorted from blood, taken in a trial of the OX40 agonist ivuxolimab. The CDR3 here is CAWSVQGTGGNTIYF. CDR3 nucleotide sequence: TGTGCCTGGAGTGTACAGGGGACTGGTGGAAACACCATATATTTT.